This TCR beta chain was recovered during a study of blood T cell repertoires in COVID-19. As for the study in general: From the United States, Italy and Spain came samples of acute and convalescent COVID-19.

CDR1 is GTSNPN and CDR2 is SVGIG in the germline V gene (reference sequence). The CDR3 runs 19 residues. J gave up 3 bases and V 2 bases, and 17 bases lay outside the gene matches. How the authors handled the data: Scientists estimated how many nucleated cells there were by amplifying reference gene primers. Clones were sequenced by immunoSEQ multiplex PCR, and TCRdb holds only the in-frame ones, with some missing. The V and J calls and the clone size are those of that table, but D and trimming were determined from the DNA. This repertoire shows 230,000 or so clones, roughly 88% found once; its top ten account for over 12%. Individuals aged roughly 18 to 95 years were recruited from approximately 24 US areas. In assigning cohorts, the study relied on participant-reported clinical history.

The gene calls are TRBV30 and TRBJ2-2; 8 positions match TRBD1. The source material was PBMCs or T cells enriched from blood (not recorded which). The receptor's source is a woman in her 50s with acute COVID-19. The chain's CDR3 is CAWSPTAGRGRLHTGELFF. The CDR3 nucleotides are TGTGCCTGGAGTCCAACGGCTGGCAGGGGGCGTTTGCACACCGGGGAGCTGTTTTTT.